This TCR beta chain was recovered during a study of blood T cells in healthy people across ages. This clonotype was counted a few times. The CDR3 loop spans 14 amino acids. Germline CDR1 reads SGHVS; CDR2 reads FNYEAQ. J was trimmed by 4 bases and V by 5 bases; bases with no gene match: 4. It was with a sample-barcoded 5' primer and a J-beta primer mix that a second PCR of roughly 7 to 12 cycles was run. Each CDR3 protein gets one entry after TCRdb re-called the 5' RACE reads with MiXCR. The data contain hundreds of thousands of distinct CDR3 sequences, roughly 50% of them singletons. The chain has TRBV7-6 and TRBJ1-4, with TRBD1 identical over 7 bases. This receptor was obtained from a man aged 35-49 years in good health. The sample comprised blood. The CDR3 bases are TGTGCCAGCAGCCTGGGACAGCGTAATGAAAAACTGTTTTTT. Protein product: CASSLGQRNEKLFF.